These 21 T cell receptor beta chains came from one sample sequenced in a study of blood T cell repertoires in COVID-19 (dated by TCRdb to about 2020). Library construction relied on the immunoSEQ multiplex PCR assay. Sourced from immuneACCESS, this table was stored by TCRdb with only in-frame sequences that have V and J called. A share of the clones is absent; for the studies checked, an unresolved V gene accounts for under half, and the remainder has no known explanation. The sample data list hundreds of thousands of clones, and approximately 80% of these were observed just once. The ten largest clones represent 4% to 6% of the sample. Input material: peripheral blood. The receptors were gathered from a woman of 80 years or more with active or convalescent COVID-19.

The chain couples TRBV7-2 to TRBJ1-2; D perhaps matches TRBD1 (6 bases). Germline lookup yields CDR1 SGHTA and CDR2 FQGNSA. This CDR3 is 17 amino acids long. The germline V and J ends were trimmed by 4 bases and 7 bases, with 25 bases remaining between them. The CDR3 is CASSSQGTRGSSGGYTF. As DNA, the CDR3 is TGTGCCAGCAGCTCCCAGGGGACAAGAGGATCCTCAGGTGGCTACACCTTC.

This chain connects TRBV14 to TRBJ1-1, with TRBD1 as a possible D gene (5 bases). There are 15 residues in the CDR3. Per the germline V gene, CDR1 is SGHDN and CDR2 is FVKESK. V lost 0 bases and J lost 2, with 10 bases in between. CDR3 sequence reads: CASSQDKGINTEAFF. DNA for the CDR3: TGTGCCAGCAGCCAAGATAAGGGGATCAACACTGAAGCTTTCTTT.

The J gene is TRBJ2-1, the V gene TRBV24-1, with 10 positions matching TRBD2. The CDR3 is 16 amino acids. The ends lost 2 bases at V and 2 bases at J; junction bases unmatched: 2. The germline V gene encodes CDR1 KGHDR and CDR2 SFDVKD. CDR3: CATSDSSGRAYNEQFF. The CDR3, as DNA: TGTGCCACCAGTGATTCCAGCGGGAGGGCCTACAATGAGCAGTTCTTC.

This sequence joins TRBV28 and TRBJ1-5, with 11 bases lining up with TRBD1. V was clipped by 5 bases and J by 2 bases; unmatched bases: 5. CDR3 length: 16 residues. CDR1 and CDR2 (germline): MDHEN, SYDVKM. The CDR3 DNA follows: TGTGCCAGCAGTGCGGACAGGGGGCTTGGCAATCAGCCCCAGCATTTT. Translated: CASSADRGLGNQPQHF.

This chain uses TRBV5-1 with TRBJ2-5; D unresolved. The germline V and J ends were trimmed by 4 bases and 2 bases, with 9 bases remaining between them. The CDR3 is 13 amino acids. Germline V CDR1 and CDR2: SGHRS, YFSETQ. The CDR3 here is CASSLFSQETQYF. The CDR3 region has the DNA TGCGCCAGCAGCCTCTTCTCTCAAGAGACCCAGTACTTC.

This rearrangement joins TRBV7-9 to TRBJ1-1, with D possibly matching TRBD1 (5 bases). With 5 bases removed from V and 1 base from J, the gap between germline ends came to 14 bases. This CDR3 comprises 15 residues. Germline assignment: CDR1 SEHNR and CDR2 FQNEAQ (reference sequence). In nucleotides, the CDR3 is TGTGCCAGCAGCCCGCGGACACCGCGGAACACTGAAGCTTTCTTT. It translates to CASSPRTPRNTEAFF.

V and J are TRBV2 and TRBJ1-2, with D possibly being TRBD1 (5 bases). The CDR3 has 14 residues. Germline V gene sequence: CDR1 SNHLY, CDR2 FYNNEI. V gave up 7 bases and J gave up 8 bases, with 20 bases separating them. CDR3 protein: CASKIGDSKGGYTF. The CDR3 DNA is TGTGCCAGCAAGATAGGGGACTCGAAGGGCGGCTACACCTTC.

This chain links TRBV15 with TRBJ2-7, with 8 bases lining up with TRBD1. Trimming at V came to 5 bases and at J to 3 bases, leaving 3 bases not matched to a gene. The CDR3 has 13 amino acids. Germline CDR1 reads LNHNV; CDR2 reads YYDKDF (reference sequence). The CDR3 region is CATSRTGSYEQYF. The CDR3 nucleotides are TGTGCCACCAGCCGGACAGGGAGCTACGAGCAGTACTTC.

As DNA, the CDR3 is TGCGCCAGCAGTCGCAGGGCACACAGGGGTACTGAAGCTTTCTTT. It encodes CASSRRAHRGTEAFF. J is TRBJ1-1 and V is TRBV5-1; 7 positions agree with TRBD1. Germline V CDR1 and CDR2: SGHRS, YFSETQ. The junction had 12 bases not matched to a gene; V was cut back by 5 bases and J by 5 bases. The CDR3 contains 15 residues.

J is TRBJ2-4 and V is TRBV28; D is unresolved. The V gene's germline CDR1 is MDHEN and CDR2 SYDVKM. Between the trimmed V and J ends, which lost 4 bases and 8 bases, there was a span of 12 bases. The CDR3 runs 13 residues. Here the CDR3 DNA reads TGTGCCAGCAGTTCACCTCCAGTTGACATTCAGTACTTC. Translating it yields CASSSPPVDIQYF.

The chain recombines TRBV19 with TRBJ1-2; D gene uncertain. Between the trimmed V and J ends, which lost 5 bases and 0 bases, there was a span of 10 bases. Per the germline V gene, CDR1 is LNHDA and CDR2 is SQIVND (reference sequence). The CDR3 is 14 residues long. The CDR3, as DNA: TGTGCCAGTAGTCCAGGCGGGACTAACTATGGCTACACCTTC. Its translation is CASSPGGTNYGYTF.

A few counts support this clone. V and J are TRBV30 and TRBJ1-2; D possibly corresponds to TRBD1 (6 bases). CDR3 length: 13 amino acids. Germline V gene lookup returns CDR1 GTSNPN and CDR2 SVGIG (reference sequence). V shed 1 base and J shed 8 bases, with 14 bases lying between them. This CDR3 reads CAWSGQGRKGYTF. The CDR3 region has the DNA TGTGCCTGGAGTGGCCAGGGGCGCAAAGGCTACACCTTC.

This clone has more than one count but fewer than ten. The chain joins TRBV2 to TRBJ1-2; 7 nucleotides align to TRBD1. Germline V gene data show CDR1 as SNHLY and CDR2 as FYNNEI. V trimming: 6 bases; J trimming: 0 bases; junction bases outside the gene matches: 4. The CDR3 extends over 14 amino acids. CDR3 in DNA: TGTGCCAGCAGGCGGACAGGATCTAACTATGGCTACACCTTC. It is translated as CASRRTGSNYGYTF.

V is TRBV10-2 and J is TRBJ2-7, with D possibly being TRBD2 (6 bases). Trimming cost V 6 bases and J 5 bases, with 11 bases left between them. The CDR3 totals 12 residues. Per the germline V gene, CDR1 is WSHSY and CDR2 is SAAADI. CDR3 region: CASRTSLNEQYF. CDR3 nucleotides: TGCGCCAGCAGGACTAGTCTGAACGAGCAGTACTTC.

V usage is TRBV27 and J usage is TRBJ1-6; 7 nucleotides align to TRBD1. Germline CDR1 MNHEY, CDR2 SMNVEV (reference sequence). The V segment lost 4 bases and the J segment 7 bases; nucleotides outside the gene matches: 10. The CDR3 extends over 16 amino acids. DNA of the CDR3: TGTGCCAGCAGTTCCCACGGAGGGGGCGAGAATTCACCCCTCCACTTT. Encoded protein: CASSSHGGGENSPLHF.

The genes are TRBV28 and TRBJ2-5, with D possibly TRBD1 on 6 matching bases. CDR1 is MDHEN and CDR2 is SYDVKM in the germline V gene. V was trimmed by 5 bases and J by 5 bases, leaving 15 bases between them. CDR3 length: 14 amino acids. DNA of the CDR3: TGTGCCAGCAGTATCACAGGGTTCTACGAGACCCAGTACTTC. Translating gives CASSITGFYETQYF.

The V call is TRBV5-1, the J call TRBJ2-5; TRBD2 matches at 10 bases. Germline V CDR1 and CDR2: SGHRS, YFSETQ. There are 14 residues in the CDR3. After removal of 4 bases from V and 5 bases from J, the junction contained 5 bases not matched to a gene. In DNA, the CDR3 is TGCGCCAGCAGCCCGACACTAGCGGGGGAGACCCAGTACTTC. Protein sequence: CASSPTLAGETQYF.

V usage is TRBV5-1 and J usage is TRBJ2-5, with TRBD1 matching 8 bases. V lost 3 bases to trimming and J lost 4 bases; unmatched junction nucleotides: 2. The CDR3 consists of 13 residues. CDR1 is SGHRS and CDR2 is YFSETQ in the germline V gene. The CDR3 protein is CASSSDRGETQYF. The CDR3 DNA is TGCGCCAGCAGCTCCGACAGGGGAGAGACCCAGTACTTC. The full variable domain, completed using reference TRBV5-1 and TRBJ2-5, is KAGVTQTPRYLIKTRGQQVTLSCSPISGHRSVSWYQQTPGQGLQFLFEYFSETQRNKGNFPGRFSGRQFSNSRSEMNVSTLELGDSALYLCASSSDRGETQYFGPGTRLLVL.

V usage is TRBV28 and J usage is TRBJ2-1; TRBD1 is a possible D gene (6 bases). CDR1 MDHEN and CDR2 SYDVKM come from the germline V gene. V was pared by 5 bases and J by 8 bases, with 16 bases between. This CDR3 has 14 residues. CDR3 residues: CASSLRDTRHEQFF. DNA of the CDR3: TGTGCCAGCAGTCTCCGGGACACCAGGCATGAGCAGTTCTTC.

This clone came up once. This chain uses TRBV4-2 with TRBJ2-7, with a weak D call TRBD1 (6 bases). Germline CDR1 and CDR2: LGHNA and YNFKEQ. The ends were cut back, 4 bases at V and 0 bases at J, with 10 bases in the middle. The CDR3 is made up of 14 amino acids. The DNA for the CDR3 is TGTGCCAGCAGCCCCATACAGGGCTCCTACGAGCAGTACTTC. Residues: CASSPIQGSYEQYF.

The V gene is TRBV6-1, the J gene TRBJ1-5, with D tentatively TRBD1 (5 bases). CDR1 is MNHNS, CDR2 SASEGT, per germline. V was cut by 2 bases and J by 4 bases, with 15 bases left in between. CDR3 length: 16 amino acids. The CDR3 coding sequence is TGTGCCAGCAGTGAATGGGGGGGATCCCCTAATCAGCCCCAGCATTTT. Protein sequence: CASSEWGGSPNQPQHF.